This TCR beta chain stems from a study of monozygotic twins with inflammatory bowel disease. Each donor gave 2.5 to 3 ml of peripheral blood. Per germline, CDR1 LGHDT and CDR2 YNNKEL (reference sequence). The length of the CDR3 is 16 residues. TCRdb reanalyzed the 5' RACE reads and collapses them to one entry per CDR3 protein, without DNA. Its listing shows 70,000 to 95,000 distinct CDR3 sequences. General observations from the study: No separation of different T cell subtypes was possible. IBD patients had lower TCRbeta diversity (inverse Simpson) than healthy co-twins.

Details on this clonotype: Its antigen is not known.

The TCR was taken from a human donor with ulcerative colitis or Crohn's disease, or a healthy co-twin of an affected twin (not recorded which). The sequenced sample was blood. The rearrangement links TRBV3-1 to TRBJ1-3; TCRdb reports TRBD1, a call that lacks DNA to check it against. CDR3 in amino acids: CASSQGAGMVGNTIYF.